Listed below are T cell receptor beta chains from one sample, sequenced in a study of T-cell reconstitution after alpha-beta-depleted transplantation in children. A single record per CDR3 protein comes from TCRdb applying MiXCR to the PCR reads. The sample carries just under 350,000 distinct CDR3 sequences, roughly 17% recorded once. Sequenced here: PBMCs, mostly from graft donor cells, sampled 360 days after TCRalphabeta/CD19-depleted stem cell transplant. The receptors originated from a male patient aged 2 to 10 who had a stem cell transplant for acute lymphoblastic leukemia, so the T cells may come from the graft donor. The CDR3 runs from the conserved cysteine through the conserved F or W. Each record gives: D gene, clone size, J gene, V gene, CDR3 DNA, CDR3 protein. The D gene is left open where the match is weak. A row's size may be missing; if present it is once, few, many or a size class.

. few TRBJ2-2 TRBV12-3/TRBV12-4 TGTGCCAGCAGTTGGGGGGTTGGGGGCACCGGGGAGCTGTTTTTT CASSWGVGGTGELFF
. . TRBJ2-1 TRBV4-3 TGCGCCAGCAGCCAAGAGAGCGCCACCTACAATGAGCAGTTCTTC CASSQESATYNEQFF
TRBD2 . TRBJ2-1 TRBV4-1 TGCGCCAGCAGCCAGGGACTAGCGGGAGTGAGGGAGCAGTTCTTC CASSQGLAGVREQFF
. many TRBJ2-1 TRBV4-1 TGCGCCAGCAGCCAACGGCCTTATCCCAATGAGCAGTTCTTC CASSQRPYPNEQFF
. . TRBJ2-3 TRBV25-1 TGTGCCAGCAGTGACCACAGCGGCGGGTGGGATACGCAGTATTTT CASSDHSGGWDTQYF
. few TRBJ2-2 TRBV7-9 TGTGCCAGCAGCTTAGCGTCGACCCAACGGGAGGAGCTGTTTTTT CASSLASTQREELFF
TRBD1 . TRBJ1-2 TRBV24-1 TGTGCCACCAGTGACCCGGGACAGAACTATGGCTACACCTTC CATSDPGQNYGYTF
. few TRBJ2-7 TRBV28 TGTGCCAGCAGTTTATCCATCGGCCTAGCCTTCTCCTACGAGCAGTACTTC CASSLSIGLAFSYEQYF
TRBD1 many TRBJ2-1 TRBV12-3/TRBV12-4 TGTGCCAGCAACTCCGGGACAGCCTTATACAATGAGCAGTTCTTC CASNSGTALYNEQFF
. few TRBJ2-6 TRBV12-3/TRBV12-4 TGTGCCAGCAGTTTCGGATCCTGGTGGGGGGCCAACGTCCTGACTTTC CASSFGSWWGANVLTF
. few TRBJ2-1 TRBV4-3 TGCGCCAGCAGCCAAGATCAAGGCAATGAGCAGTTCTTC CASSQDQGNEQFF
. many TRBJ2-1 TRBV12-3/TRBV12-4 TGTGCCAGCACCGCCTTTAGCGGACTCTACAATGAGCAGTTCTTC CASTAFSGLYNEQFF
. . TRBJ2-7 TRBV4-3 TGCGCCAGCAGCCAAGAGGTTGGATCGAGGCCCCACTACGAGCAGTACTTC CASSQEVGSRPHYEQYF
TRBD2 few TRBJ2-7 TRBV20-1 TGCAGTGCTAGAGATCGCGCGGGAGGCTACGAGCAGTACTTC CSARDRAGGYEQYF
. many TRBJ2-1 TRBV9 TGTGCCAGCAGCTCCCTACCCACCGACTTTAAAGGCTACAATGAGCAGTTCTTC CASSSLPTDFKGYNEQFF
TRBD2 . TRBJ2-2 TRBV12-3/TRBV12-4 TGTGCCAGCAGTTTAGGAACGTGGGACTATCAGAACACCGGGGAGCTGTTTTTT CASSLGTWDYQNTGELFF
. few TRBJ2-3 TRBV20-1 TGCAGTGCTAGAGGTCCGGGTGGGCGCACAGATACGCAGTATTTT CSARGPGGRTDTQYF
. few TRBJ1-1 TRBV20-1 TGCAGTGCTAGAGTGGGCGGAGGGGGTATCACTGAAGCTTTCTTT CSARVGGGGITEAFF
TRBD2 . TRBJ2-7 TRBV29-1 TGCAGCGTTGAAGGGACTAGCGGGAGCGAGCAGTACTTC CSVEGTSGSEQYF
. few TRBJ1-2 TRBV7-6 TGTGCCAGCAGCCCTAGCCCTCGGTATGGCTACACCTTC CASSPSPRYGYTF
. few TRBJ1-6 TRBV20-1 TGCAGTGCTAGGGGAGGGGGAATCCCATATTCACCCCTCCACTTT CSARGGGIPYSPLHF
. few TRBJ2-3 TRBV20-1 TGCAGTGCTGTATTAGCGAGAGGGAATACGCAGTATTTT CSAVLARGNTQYF
. few TRBJ2-5 TRBV4-2 TGTGCCAGCAGCCGAGGGGGACTCCTCCAAGAGACCCAGTACTTC CASSRGGLLQETQYF
TRBD2 many TRBJ2-1 TRBV3-1 TGTGCCAGCAGCTGGCGGGAGGGCCCCAATGAGCAGTTCTTC CASSWREGPNEQFF
. . TRBJ2-2 TRBV28 TGTGCCAGCAGTTTATGGGGCAATAGGAACGGGGAGCTGTTTTTT CASSLWGNRNGELFF
TRBD1 . TRBJ1-2 TRBV14 TGTGCCAGCAGCCAGACAGGGTGGAGAGCTAACTATGGCTACACCTTC CASSQTGWRANYGYTF
. . TRBJ2-3 TRBV7-2 TGTGCCAGCAGCCGACAGATCCTCACAGATACGCAGTATTTT CASSRQILTDTQYF
TRBD1 . TRBJ1-6 TRBV27 TGTGCCAGCAGTTCGCATAAGGGACAGGGGAGTTCACCCCTCCACTTT CASSSHKGQGSSPLHF
TRBD2 few TRBJ2-1 TRBV19 TGTGCCAGCTCCTTAGCGGGTCCCTCCTACAATGAGCAGTTCTTC CASSLAGPSYNEQFF
. few TRBJ2-3 TRBV2 TGTGCCAGCAGTGAAGAGGGAGTTTTATCGAGCACAGATACGCAGTATTTT CASSEEGVLSSTDTQYF